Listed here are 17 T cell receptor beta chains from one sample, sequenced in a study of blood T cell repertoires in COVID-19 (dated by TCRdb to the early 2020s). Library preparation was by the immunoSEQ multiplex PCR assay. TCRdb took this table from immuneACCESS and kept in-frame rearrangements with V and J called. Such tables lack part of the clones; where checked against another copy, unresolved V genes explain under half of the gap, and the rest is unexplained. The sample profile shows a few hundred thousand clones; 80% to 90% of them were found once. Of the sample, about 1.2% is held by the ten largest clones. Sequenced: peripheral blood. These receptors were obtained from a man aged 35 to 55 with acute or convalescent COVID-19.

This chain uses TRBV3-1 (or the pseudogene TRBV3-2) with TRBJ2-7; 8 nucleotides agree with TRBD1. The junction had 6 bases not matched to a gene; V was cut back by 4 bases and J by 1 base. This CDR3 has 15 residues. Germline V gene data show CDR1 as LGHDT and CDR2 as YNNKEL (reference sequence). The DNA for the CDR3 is TGTGCCAGCAGCCCTCAGCGGACAGGGTCCTACGAGCAGTACTTC. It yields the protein CASSPQRTGSYEQYF.

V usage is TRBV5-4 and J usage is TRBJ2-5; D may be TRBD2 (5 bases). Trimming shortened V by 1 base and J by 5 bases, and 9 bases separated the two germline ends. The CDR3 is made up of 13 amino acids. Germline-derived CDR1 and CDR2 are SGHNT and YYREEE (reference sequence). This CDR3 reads CASSLLPGETQYF. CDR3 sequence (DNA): TGTGCCAGCAGCTTGCTTCCGGGGGAGACCCAGTACTTC.

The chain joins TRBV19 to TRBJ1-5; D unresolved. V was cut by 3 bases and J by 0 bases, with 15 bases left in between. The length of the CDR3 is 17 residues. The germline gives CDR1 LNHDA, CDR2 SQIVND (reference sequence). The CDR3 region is CASSIGLGSYSNQPQHF. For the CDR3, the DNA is TGTGCCAGTAGTATTGGTCTGGGCAGCTATAGCAATCAGCCCCAGCATTTT.

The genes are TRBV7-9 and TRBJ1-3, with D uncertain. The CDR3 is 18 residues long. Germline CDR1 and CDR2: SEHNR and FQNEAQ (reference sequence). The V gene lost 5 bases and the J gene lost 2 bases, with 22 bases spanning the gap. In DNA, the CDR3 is TGTGCCAGCAGCCCGCCGGCGGCCCTTGAGGGAGCTGGAAACACCATATATTTT. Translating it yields CASSPPAALEGAGNTIYF.

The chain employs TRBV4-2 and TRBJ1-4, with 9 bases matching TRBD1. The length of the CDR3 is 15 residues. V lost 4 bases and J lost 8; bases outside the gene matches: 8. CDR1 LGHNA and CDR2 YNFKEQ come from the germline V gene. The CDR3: CASSPRTGENEKLFF. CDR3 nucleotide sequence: TGTGCCAGCAGCCCAAGGACAGGGGAAAACGAAAAACTGTTTTTT.

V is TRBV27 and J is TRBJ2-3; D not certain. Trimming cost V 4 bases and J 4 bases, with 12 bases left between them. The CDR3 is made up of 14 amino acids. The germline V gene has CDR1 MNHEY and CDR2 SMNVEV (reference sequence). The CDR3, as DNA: TGTGCCAGCAGTTACCGGGTTCTGGCAGATACGCAGTATTTT. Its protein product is CASSYRVLADTQYF.

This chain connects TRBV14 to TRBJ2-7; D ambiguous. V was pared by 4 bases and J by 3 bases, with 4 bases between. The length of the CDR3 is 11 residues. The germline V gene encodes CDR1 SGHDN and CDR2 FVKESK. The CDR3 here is CASSLNYEQYF. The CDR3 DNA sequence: TGTGCCAGCAGCCTTAACTACGAGCAGTACTTC. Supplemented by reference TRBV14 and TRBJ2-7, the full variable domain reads EAGVTQFPSHSVIEKGQTVTLRCDPISGHDNLYWYRRVMGKEIKFLLHFVKESKQDESGMPNNRFLAERTGGTYSTLKVQPAELEDSGVYFCASSLNYEQYFGPGTRLTVT.

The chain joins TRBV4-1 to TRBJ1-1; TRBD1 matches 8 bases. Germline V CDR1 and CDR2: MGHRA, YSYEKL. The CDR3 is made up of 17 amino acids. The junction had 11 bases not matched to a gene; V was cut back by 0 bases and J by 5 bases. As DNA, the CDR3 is TGCGCCAGCAGCCAAGATCAAGGAGGACAGGGAAGGACTGAAGCTTTCTTT. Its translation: CASSQDQGGQGRTEAFF.

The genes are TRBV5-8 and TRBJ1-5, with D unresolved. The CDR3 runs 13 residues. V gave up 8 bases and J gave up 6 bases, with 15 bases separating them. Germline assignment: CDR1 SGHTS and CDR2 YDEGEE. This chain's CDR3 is CASLDPRGQPQHF. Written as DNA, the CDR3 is TGTGCCAGTTTAGACCCTAGAGGTCAGCCCCAGCATTTT.

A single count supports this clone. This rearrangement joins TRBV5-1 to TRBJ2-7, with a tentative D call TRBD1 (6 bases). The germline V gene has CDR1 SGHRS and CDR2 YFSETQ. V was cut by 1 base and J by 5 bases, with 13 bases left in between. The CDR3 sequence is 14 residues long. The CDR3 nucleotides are TGCGCCAGCAGCTTGCGAGGGGGTCCCAACGAGCAGTACTTC. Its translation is CASSLRGGPNEQYF.

The CDR3 here is CASSLGTGEADTQYF. The CDR3 DNA reads as TGTGCCAGCAGTCTAGGGACAGGGGAGGCAGATACGCAGTATTTT. The J gene is TRBJ2-3, the V gene TRBV5-5, with 10 bases matching TRBD1. With 5 bases clipped from V and 4 bases from J, the junction kept 7 bases outside the gene matches. This CDR3 contains 15 residues. The V gene's germline CDR1 is SGHKS and CDR2 YYEKEE (reference sequence). Full variable domain (rest looked up from reference TRBV5-5 and TRBJ2-3): DAGVTQSPTHLIKTRGQQVTLRCSPISGHKSVSWYQQVLGQGPQFIFQYYEKEERGRGNFPDRFSARQFPNYSSELNVNALLLGDSALYLCASSLGTGEADTQYFGPGTRLTVL.

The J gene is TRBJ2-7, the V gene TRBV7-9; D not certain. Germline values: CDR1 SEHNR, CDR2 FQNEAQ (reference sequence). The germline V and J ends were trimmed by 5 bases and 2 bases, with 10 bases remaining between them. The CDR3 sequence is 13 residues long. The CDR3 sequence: CASSPELAYEQYF. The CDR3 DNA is TGTGCCAGCAGCCCTGAGCTTGCCTACGAGCAGTACTTC.

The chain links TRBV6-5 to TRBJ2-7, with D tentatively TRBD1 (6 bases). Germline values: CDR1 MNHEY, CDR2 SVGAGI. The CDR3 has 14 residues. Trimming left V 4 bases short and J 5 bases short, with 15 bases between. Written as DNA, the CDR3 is TGTGCCAGCAGTTCTCGCACAGGGATCCACGAGCAGTACTTC. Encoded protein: CASSSRTGIHEQYF.

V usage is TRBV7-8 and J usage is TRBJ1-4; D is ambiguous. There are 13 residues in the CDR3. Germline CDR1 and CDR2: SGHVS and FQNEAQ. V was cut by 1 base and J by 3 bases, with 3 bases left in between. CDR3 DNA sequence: TGTGCCAGCAGCTTAGGAGCTAATGAAAAACTGTTTTTT. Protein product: CASSLGANEKLFF.

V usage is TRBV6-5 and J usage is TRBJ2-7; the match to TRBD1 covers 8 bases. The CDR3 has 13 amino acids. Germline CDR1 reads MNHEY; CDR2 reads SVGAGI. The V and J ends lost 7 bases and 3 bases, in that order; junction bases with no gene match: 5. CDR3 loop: CASKGTGDYEQYF. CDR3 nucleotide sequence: TGTGCCAGCAAAGGGACAGGCGACTACGAGCAGTACTTC.

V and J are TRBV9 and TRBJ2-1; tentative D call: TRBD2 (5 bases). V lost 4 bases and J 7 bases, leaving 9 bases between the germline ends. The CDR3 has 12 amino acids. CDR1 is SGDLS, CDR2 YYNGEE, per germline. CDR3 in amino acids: CASSSWRNEQFF. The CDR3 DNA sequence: TGTGCCAGCAGCTCCTGGAGGAATGAGCAGTTCTTC.

DNA for the CDR3: TGCAGCGTCACGGCTAGACAGGGTGTGGATGAGCAGTTCTTC. Amino acids: CSVTARQGVDEQFF. The V call is TRBV29-1, the J call TRBJ2-1, with 7 positions matching TRBD1. CDR3 length: 14 residues. With V trimmed by 6 bases and J by 8 bases, 13 bases remained unmatched. Germline V gene lookup returns CDR1 SQVTM and CDR2 ANQGSEA.